This entry features one T cell receptor (beta chain) sequence. Its specificity is not known. These data are taken from a study of CD8+ T cells in alopecia areata. About the study: Treated patients were given oral tofacitinib, which was dosed at 5 to 10 mg twice daily.

Broader study findings: Among the 100 top clones, expanded CD8+ clones, like scalp clonality, were significantly decreased by tofacitinib. Mice showed TCR sharing more clearly than patients did, possibly owing to HLA.

Regarding treatment: oral pan-JAK inhibitor, 5-10 mg twice daily. The study team obtained lesional scalp punch biopsies and peripheral blood from alopecia areata patients. The V gene end was trimmed by 10 bases and the J gene end by 6 bases; junction bases not matched to a gene: 19. The CDR3 length is 16 residues. Looked up from germline, CDR1 is MRHNA and CDR2 is SNTAGT. After isolation, RNA underwent reverse transcription to generate cDNA as the sequencing template. TCRdb's table, derived via immunoSEQ multiplex PCR, lists solely in-frame clones and lacks some. This table holds some 150,000 clones, roughly four fifths found once.

This sequence originates from a human donor with alopecia areata. The chain joins TRBV6-4 to TRBJ2-3, with TRBD1 matching 7 bases. The material was CD8+ T cells sorted from blood, obtained at week 4, from a patient treated with tofacitinib. In DNA form, the CDR3 reads TGTGCCAATAAGCCCCCTTACAGGGGACCCCTTGATACGCAGTATTTT. Its protein is CANKPPYRGPLDTQYF.